This TCR beta chain was retrieved from a study of T-cell memory formation after mild COVID-19. CDR3 length: 13 residues. Germline values: CDR1 SGHTA, CDR2 FQGTGA. Trimming removed 5 bases from V and 1 base from J, with 5 bases in between. TCRdb itself ran the 5' RACE reads through MiXCR, one entry per CDR3 protein. This table has around 370,000 distinct CDR3 sequences, 21% appearing once. This clonotype was seen repeatedly, ten times or more. Sequenced: PBMCs or a T cell subset sorted from them (not recorded which). The J gene is TRBJ2-2, the V gene TRBV7-3; D unclear. The sequence came from an adult woman who had mild COVID-19 (a few samples of this study predate the infection). Cell type and time point are not known. The CDR3 region has the DNA TGTGCCAGCAGCCCGCAGAACACCGGGGAGCTGTTTTTT. Its translation: CASSPQNTGELFF.